This paragraph covers one T cell receptor beta chain sequence. This record comes from a study of a mutant IDH1 vaccine in newly diagnosed glioma. V lost 4 bases and J 0 bases, leaving 8 bases between the germline ends. The CDR3 consists of 14 residues. Germline CDR1 is SGHRS and CDR2 is YFSETQ. Libraries were prepared by immunoSEQ multiplex PCR; TCRdb keeps only in-frame clonotypes and omits some of them. Among some 19,000 clones listed, 70% to 85% were seen once. The time point here: baseline, week 1 (first vaccination visit). The treatment: pre-vaccination baseline after standard-of-care therapy. The source material was PBMCs, sampled from a glioma patient treated with radiotherapy, temozolomide or both. This chain uses TRBV5-1 with TRBJ2-1; D possibly corresponds to TRBD1 (6 bases). The TCR was taken from a man between 35 and 55 years old with glioma. CDR3 in amino acids: CASSVQGSYNEQFF. CDR3 nucleotide sequence: TGCGCCAGCAGCGTACAGGGCTCCTACAATGAGCAGTTCTTC.